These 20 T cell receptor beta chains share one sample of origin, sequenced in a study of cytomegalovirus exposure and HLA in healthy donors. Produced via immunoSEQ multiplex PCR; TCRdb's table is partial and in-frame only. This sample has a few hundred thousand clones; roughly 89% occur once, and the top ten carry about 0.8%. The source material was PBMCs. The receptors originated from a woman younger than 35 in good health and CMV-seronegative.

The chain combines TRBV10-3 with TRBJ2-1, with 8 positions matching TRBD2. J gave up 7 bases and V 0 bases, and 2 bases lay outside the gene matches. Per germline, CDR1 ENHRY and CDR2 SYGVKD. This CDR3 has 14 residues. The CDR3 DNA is TGTGCCATCAGTGAGTCAGGCGGGAGGAATGAGCAGTTCTTC. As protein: CAISESGGRNEQFF.

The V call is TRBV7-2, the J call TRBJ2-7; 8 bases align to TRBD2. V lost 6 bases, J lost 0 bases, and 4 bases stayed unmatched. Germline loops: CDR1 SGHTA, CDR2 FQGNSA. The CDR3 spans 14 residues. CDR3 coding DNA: TGTGCCAGCAGTATTGGGACTAGCTCCTACGAGCAGTACTTC. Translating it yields CASSIGTSSYEQYF.

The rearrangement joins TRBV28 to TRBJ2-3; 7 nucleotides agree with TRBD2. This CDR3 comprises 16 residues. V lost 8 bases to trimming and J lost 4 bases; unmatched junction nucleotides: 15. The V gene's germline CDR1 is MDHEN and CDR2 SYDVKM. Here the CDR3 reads CASRMPGGGLADTQYF. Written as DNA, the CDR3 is TGTGCCAGCCGGATGCCGGGAGGAGGTCTCGCAGATACGCAGTATTTT.

The CDR3 region is CASSFTGLSNQPQHF. The CDR3 DNA follows: TGTGCCAGCAGTTTCACAGGGTTGAGCAATCAGCCCCAGCATTTT. The chain joins TRBV6-6 to TRBJ1-5; weak D call: TRBD1 (6 bases). The V and J ends lost 4 bases and 1 base respectively, with 11 bases between them. This CDR3 has 15 residues. Germline V gene sequence: CDR1 MNHNY, CDR2 SVGAGI (reference sequence).

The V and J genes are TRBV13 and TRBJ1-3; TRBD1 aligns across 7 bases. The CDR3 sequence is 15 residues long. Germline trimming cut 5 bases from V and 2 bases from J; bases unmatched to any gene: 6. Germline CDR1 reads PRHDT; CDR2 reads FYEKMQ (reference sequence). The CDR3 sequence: CASSPRTGPGNTIYF. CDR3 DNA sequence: TGTGCCAGCAGCCCCCGGACAGGACCTGGAAACACCATATATTTT.

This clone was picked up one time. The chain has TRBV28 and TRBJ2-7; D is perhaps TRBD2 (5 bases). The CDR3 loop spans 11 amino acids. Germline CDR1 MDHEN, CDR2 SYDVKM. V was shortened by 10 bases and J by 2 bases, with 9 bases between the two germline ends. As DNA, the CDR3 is TGTGCCACCGGGGAGACCTACGAGCAGTACTTC. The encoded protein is CATGETYEQYF.

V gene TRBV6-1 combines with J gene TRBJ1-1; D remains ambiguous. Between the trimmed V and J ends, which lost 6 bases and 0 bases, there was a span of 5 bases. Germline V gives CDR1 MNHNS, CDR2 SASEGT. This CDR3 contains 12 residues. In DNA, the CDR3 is TGTGCCAGCAGCCTACTGAACACTGAAGCTTTCTTT. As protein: CASSLLNTEAFF.

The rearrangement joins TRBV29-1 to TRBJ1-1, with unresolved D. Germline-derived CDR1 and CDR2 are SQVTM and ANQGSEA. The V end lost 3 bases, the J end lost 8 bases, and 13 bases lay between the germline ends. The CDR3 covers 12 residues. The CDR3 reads CSVEKSGGEAFF. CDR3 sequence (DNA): TGCAGCGTTGAGAAGTCCGGCGGCGAAGCTTTCTTT.

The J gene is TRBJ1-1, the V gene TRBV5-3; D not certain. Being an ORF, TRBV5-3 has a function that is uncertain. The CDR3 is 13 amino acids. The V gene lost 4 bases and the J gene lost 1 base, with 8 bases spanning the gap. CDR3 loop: CARSQTRNTEAFF. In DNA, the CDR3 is TGTGCCAGAAGCCAGACAAGGAACACTGAAGCTTTCTTT.

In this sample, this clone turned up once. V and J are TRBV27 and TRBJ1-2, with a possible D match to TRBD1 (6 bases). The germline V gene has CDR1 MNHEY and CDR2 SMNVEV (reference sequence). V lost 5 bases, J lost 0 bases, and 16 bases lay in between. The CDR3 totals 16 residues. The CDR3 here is CASSPADSFTNYGYTF. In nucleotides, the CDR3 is TGTGCCAGCAGTCCCGCGGACAGCTTTACTAACTATGGCTACACCTTC.

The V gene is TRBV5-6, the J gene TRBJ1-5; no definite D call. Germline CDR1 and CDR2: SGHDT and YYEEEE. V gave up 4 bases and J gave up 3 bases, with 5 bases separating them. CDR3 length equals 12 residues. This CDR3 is CASSRYNQPQHF. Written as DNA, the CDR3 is TGTGCCAGCAGCCGTTACAATCAGCCCCAGCATTTT.

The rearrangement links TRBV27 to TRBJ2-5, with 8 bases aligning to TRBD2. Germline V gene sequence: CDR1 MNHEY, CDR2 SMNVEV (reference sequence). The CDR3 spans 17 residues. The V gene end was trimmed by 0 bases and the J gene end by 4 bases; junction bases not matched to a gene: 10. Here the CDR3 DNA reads TGTGCCAGCAGTTTATCGAGCGGGAGTTCGGGGAGAGAGACCCAGTACTTC. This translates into CASSLSSGSSGRETQYF.

The CDR3 reads CASSHAGSNQPQHF. In nucleotides, the CDR3 is TGCGCCAGCAGCCATGCCGGTAGCAATCAGCCCCAGCATTTT. The V call is TRBV4-1, the J call TRBJ1-5; no reliable D call. The CDR3 length is 14 residues. V lost 3 bases and J lost 0, with 6 bases in between. The germline V gene encodes CDR1 MGHRA and CDR2 YSYEKL.

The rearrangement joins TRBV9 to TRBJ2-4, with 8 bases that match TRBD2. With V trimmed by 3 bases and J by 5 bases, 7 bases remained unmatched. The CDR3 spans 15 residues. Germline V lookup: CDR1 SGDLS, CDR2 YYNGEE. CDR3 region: CASSADGTRQNIQYF. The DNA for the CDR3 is TGTGCCAGCAGCGCTGACGGGACTAGGCAAAACATTCAGTACTTC. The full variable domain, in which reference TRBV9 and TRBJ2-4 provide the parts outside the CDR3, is DSGVTQTPKHLITATGQRVTLRCSPRSGDLSVYWYQQSLDQGLQFLIQYYNGEERAKGNILERFSAQQFPDLHSELNLSSLELGDSALYFCASSADGTRQNIQYFGAGTRLSVL.

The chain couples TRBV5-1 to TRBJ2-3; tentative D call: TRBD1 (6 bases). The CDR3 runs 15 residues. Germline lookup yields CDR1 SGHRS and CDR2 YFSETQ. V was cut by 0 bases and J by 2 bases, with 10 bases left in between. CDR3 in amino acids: CASSLARTATDTQYF. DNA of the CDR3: TGCGCCAGCAGCTTGGCCAGGACAGCCACAGATACGCAGTATTTT.

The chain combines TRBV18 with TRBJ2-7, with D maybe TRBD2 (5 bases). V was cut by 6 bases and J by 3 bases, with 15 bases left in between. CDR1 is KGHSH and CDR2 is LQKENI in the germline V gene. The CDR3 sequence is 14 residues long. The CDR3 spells CASSYWTEGYEQYF. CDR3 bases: TGTGCCAGCTCGTACTGGACCGAGGGCTACGAGCAGTACTTC.

The CDR3 sequence: CASRAGTSASYEQYF. CDR3 coding DNA: TGTGCCAGCAGGGCCGGGACTAGCGCCTCCTACGAGCAGTACTTC. The chain links TRBV28 to TRBJ2-7; 10 nucleotides match TRBD2. The V gene end was trimmed by 6 bases and the J gene end by 0 bases; junction bases not matched to a gene: 5. The CDR3 spans 15 residues. Germline V gene lookup returns CDR1 MDHEN and CDR2 SYDVKM.

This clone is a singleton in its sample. The DNA for the CDR3 is TGCAGCGTTGATCCCTTAGGGGACAGCCAAGAGACCCAGTACTTC. This encodes CSVDPLGDSQETQYF. The rearrangement links TRBV29-1 to TRBJ2-5; TRBD1 matches at 7 bases. CDR3 size: 15 residues. Germline CDR1 reads SQVTM; CDR2 reads ANQGSEA. Trimming removed 3 bases from V and 1 base from J; junction bases left unmatched: 8.

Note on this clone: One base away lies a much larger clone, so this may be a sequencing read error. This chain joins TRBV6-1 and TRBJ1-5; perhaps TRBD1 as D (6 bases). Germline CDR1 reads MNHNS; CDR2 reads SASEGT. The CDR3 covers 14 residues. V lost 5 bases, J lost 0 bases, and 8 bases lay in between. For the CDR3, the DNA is TGTGCCAGCAGTCGGACAGTTAGCAATCAGCCCCAGCATTTT. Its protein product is CASSRTVSNQPQHF.

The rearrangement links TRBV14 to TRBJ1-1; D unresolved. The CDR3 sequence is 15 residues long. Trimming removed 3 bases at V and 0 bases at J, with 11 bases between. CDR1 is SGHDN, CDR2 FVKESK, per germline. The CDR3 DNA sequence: TGTGCCAGCAGCCACGCCCTGCTACTGAACACTGAAGCTTTCTTT. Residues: CASSHALLLNTEAFF. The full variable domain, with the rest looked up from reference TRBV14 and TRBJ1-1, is EAGVTQFPSHSVIEKGQTVTLRCDPISGHDNLYWYRRVMGKEIKFLLHFVKESKQDESGMPNNRFLAERTGGTYSTLKVQPAELEDSGVYFCASSHALLLNTEAFFGQGTRLTVV.